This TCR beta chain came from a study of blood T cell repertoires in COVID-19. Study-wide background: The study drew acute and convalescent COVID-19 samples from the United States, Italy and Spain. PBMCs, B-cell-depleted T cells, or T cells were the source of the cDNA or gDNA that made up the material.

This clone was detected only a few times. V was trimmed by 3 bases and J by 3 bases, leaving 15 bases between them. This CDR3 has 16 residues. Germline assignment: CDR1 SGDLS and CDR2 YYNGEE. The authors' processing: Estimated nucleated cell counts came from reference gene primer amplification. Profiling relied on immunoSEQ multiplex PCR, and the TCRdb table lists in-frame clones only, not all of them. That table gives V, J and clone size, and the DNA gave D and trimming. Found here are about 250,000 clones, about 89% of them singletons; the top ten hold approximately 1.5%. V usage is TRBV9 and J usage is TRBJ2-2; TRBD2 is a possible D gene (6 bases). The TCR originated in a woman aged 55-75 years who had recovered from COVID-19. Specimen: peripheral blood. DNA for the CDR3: TGTGCCAGCAGCGCCGGGACTCCAACCTACACCGGGGAGCTGTTTTTT. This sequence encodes CASSAGTPTYTGELFF.